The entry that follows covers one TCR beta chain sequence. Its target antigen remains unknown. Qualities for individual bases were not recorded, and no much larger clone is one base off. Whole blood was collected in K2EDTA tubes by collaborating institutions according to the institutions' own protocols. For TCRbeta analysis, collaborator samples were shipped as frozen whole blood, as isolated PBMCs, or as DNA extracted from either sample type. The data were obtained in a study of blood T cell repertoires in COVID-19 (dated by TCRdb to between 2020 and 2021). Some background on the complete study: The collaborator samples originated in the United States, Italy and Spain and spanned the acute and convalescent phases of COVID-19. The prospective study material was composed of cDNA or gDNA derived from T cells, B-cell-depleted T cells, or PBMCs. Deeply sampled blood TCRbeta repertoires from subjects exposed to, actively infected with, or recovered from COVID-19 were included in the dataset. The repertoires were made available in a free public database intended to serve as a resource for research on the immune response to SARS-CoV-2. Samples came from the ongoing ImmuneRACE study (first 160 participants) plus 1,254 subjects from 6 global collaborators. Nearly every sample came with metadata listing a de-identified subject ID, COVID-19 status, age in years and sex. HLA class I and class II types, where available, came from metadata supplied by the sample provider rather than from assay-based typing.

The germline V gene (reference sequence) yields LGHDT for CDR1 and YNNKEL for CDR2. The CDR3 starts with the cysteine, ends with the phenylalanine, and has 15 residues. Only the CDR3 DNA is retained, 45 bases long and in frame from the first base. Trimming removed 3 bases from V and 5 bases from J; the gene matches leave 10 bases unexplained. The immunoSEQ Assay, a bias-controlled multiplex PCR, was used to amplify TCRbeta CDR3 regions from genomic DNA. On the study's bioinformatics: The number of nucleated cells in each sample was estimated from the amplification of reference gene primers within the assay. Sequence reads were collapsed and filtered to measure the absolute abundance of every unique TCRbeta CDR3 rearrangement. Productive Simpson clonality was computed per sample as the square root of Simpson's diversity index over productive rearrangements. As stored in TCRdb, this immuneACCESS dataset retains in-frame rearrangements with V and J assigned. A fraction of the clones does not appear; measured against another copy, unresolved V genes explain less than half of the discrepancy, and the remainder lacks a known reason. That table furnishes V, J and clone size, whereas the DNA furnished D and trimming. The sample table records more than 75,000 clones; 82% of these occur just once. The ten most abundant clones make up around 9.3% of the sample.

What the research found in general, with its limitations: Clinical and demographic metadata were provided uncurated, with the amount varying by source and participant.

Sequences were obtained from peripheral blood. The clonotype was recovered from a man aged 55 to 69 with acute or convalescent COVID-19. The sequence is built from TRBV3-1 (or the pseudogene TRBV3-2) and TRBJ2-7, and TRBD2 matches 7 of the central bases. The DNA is TGTGCCAGCAGCCAGGGGGGGGGAGGGCCCCACGAGCAGTACTTC. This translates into CASSQGGGGPHEQYF.